A selection of T cell receptor beta chains follows, all from one sample in a study of cytomegalovirus exposure and HLA in healthy donors. Sequencing was performed with immunoSEQ multiplex PCR; in TCRdb, only in-frame clones are kept and a portion is missing. The repertoire holds about 80,000 clones, with around 60% as singletons. Sequenced sample: PBMCs. The receptors come from a male donor in good health and CMV-seropositive. The CDR3 runs from the conserved cysteine through the conserved F or W. The D gene is left open where the match is weak. Not every row has a clone size; where given, it reads once, few, many or a size class.

abundance: NA
d_gene: TRBD1
j_gene: TRBJ2-3
v_gene: TRBV28
CDR3nt: TGTGCCAGCAGTTTACGAGGGGGCGCGACAGATACGCAGTATTTT
CDR3aa: CASSLRGGATDTQYF

abundance: NA
d_gene: NA
j_gene: TRBJ2-2
v_gene: TRBV6-5
CDR3nt: TGTGCCAGCAGTCTCGGGACATCGAACACCGGGGAGCTGTTTTTT
CDR3aa: CASSLGTSNTGELFF

abundance: NA
d_gene: TRBD2
j_gene: TRBJ2-7
v_gene: TRBV11-3
CDR3nt: TGTGCCAGCAGCCTCGACGGGACTAGCGTCGACGAGCAGTACTTC
CDR3aa: CASSLDGTSVDEQYF

abundance: NA
d_gene: NA
j_gene: TRBJ2-5
v_gene: TRBV7-9
CDR3nt: TGTGCCAGCAGCTTAGCGGCTAGCCAAGAGACCCAGTACTTC
CDR3aa: CASSLAASQETQYF

abundance: NA
d_gene: NA
j_gene: TRBJ1-4
v_gene: TRBV7-9
CDR3nt: TGTGCCAGCAGCTCGCCTCAGGCGCAGACCGAAAAACTGTTTTTT
CDR3aa: CASSSPQAQTEKLFF

abundance: NA
d_gene: TRBD2
j_gene: TRBJ2-3
v_gene: TRBV7-6
CDR3nt: TGTGCCAGCAGCTTGGGACTAGCGGGGGCAGATACGCAGTATTTT
CDR3aa: CASSLGLAGADTQYF

abundance: NA
d_gene: TRBD1
j_gene: TRBJ2-1
v_gene: TRBV4-2
CDR3nt: TGTGCCAGCAGCCAGGGGGCAGGGGGCTCCCACAATGAGCAGTTCTTC
CDR3aa: CASSQGAGGSHNEQFF

abundance: NA
d_gene: TRBD2
j_gene: TRBJ2-7
v_gene: TRBV7-9
CDR3nt: TGTGCCAGCAGCAGGCTAGCGGGAGAAACCTACGAGCAGTACTTC
CDR3aa: CASSRLAGETYEQYF

abundance: once
d_gene: TRBD1
j_gene: TRBJ1-5
v_gene: TRBV6-5
CDR3nt: TGTGCCAGCAGTTCACAGGGGGCCTTCAATCAGCCCCAGCATTTT
CDR3aa: CASSSQGAFNQPQHF

abundance: NA
d_gene: TRBD1
j_gene: TRBJ1-1
v_gene: TRBV9
CDR3nt: TGTGCCAGCAGCGTTCGGGACAGAAACACTGAAGCTTTCTTT
CDR3aa: CASSVRDRNTEAFF

abundance: NA
d_gene: TRBD2
j_gene: TRBJ2-2
v_gene: TRBV30
CDR3nt: TGTGCCTGTCCTCCTAGCGGGAGGGTTACCGGGGAGCTGTTTTTT
CDR3aa: CACPPSGRVTGELFF

abundance: once
d_gene: NA
j_gene: TRBJ1-2
v_gene: TRBV7-2
CDR3nt: TGTGCCAGCAGCTTAGGACCGGACATTCTAGGGGGCTACACCTTC
CDR3aa: CASSLGPDILGGYTF

abundance: NA
d_gene: TRBD1
j_gene: TRBJ2-7
v_gene: TRBV15
CDR3nt: TGTGCCACCAGCAGAGCCAGGGGGCTCTACGAGCAGTACTTC
CDR3aa: CATSRARGLYEQYF

abundance: few
d_gene: NA
j_gene: TRBJ1-3
v_gene: TRBV11-1
CDR3nt: TGTGCCAGCAGCTTCGGAGTGTCCGGTTTAGGAAACACCATATATTTT
CDR3aa: CASSFGVSGLGNTIYF

abundance: NA
d_gene: NA
j_gene: TRBJ2-7
v_gene: TRBV18
CDR3nt: TGTGCCAGCTCCCCACGACAGGGAGGTTCCTACGAGCAGTACTTC
CDR3aa: CASSPRQGGSYEQYF